This T cell receptor beta chain was captured in a study of cytomegalovirus exposure and HLA in healthy donors (dated 2017 in TCRdb). Regarding the complete study: The 500 to 800 repertoires of the first cohort and the 95 to 150 validation repertoires were produced on the same platform, according to a later analysis. To predict cytomegalovirus infection status, the study brought together high-throughput TCR immunosequencing, statistical association of individual TCRs with disease status, and machine learning. Besides the first cohort of roughly 660 subjects, a separate validation cohort made up of 95 to 150 different subjects was used. The study aimed to test whether signatures of past pathogen exposure could be identified by cataloging public T cell receptors. Findings and caveats that apply to the study as a whole: The classifier was reported to diagnose cytomegalovirus status with high specificity and sensitivity in both the original cohort and the validation cohort. A total of 150 or so TCR beta chains were listed by the study as associated with cytomegalovirus. A later analysis lacked HLA typing for the validation cohort, so it scored co-occurrence in that cohort across all 120 or so repertoires. It was suggested by the authors that the approach could potentially be generalized to other disease states and immunological phenotypes. While some public TCRs were present in many individuals, most TCR sequences turned up only very rarely across donors. In vitro tests confirmed that three of the cytomegalovirus-associated TCR beta chains recognize cytomegalovirus antigens. In a later analysis, TCRs clustered in the first cohort were found to also tend to co-occur in the roughly 120 validation repertoires, with 90% to 95% of cluster scores above 0.

V and J are truncated by 2 bases and 0 bases respectively, leaving an intervening sequence of 11 bases. The CDR3 contains 15 residues, cysteine and phenylalanine counted. Of all the DNA, just the CDR3 is kept, 45 bases in frame from base 1. This clone came up a few times. The antigen this receptor binds is unknown. No much larger clonotype is one base removed from it; base qualities were not supplied. Donors formed part of the validation cohort, which comprised over a hundred subjects and was distinct from the first cohort of under 750 subjects. The library was prepared using the immunoSEQ multiplex PCR assay. The original methods were these. A statistical classification framework was developed to diagnose cytomegalovirus status using the catalog of TCR beta chain sequences. The source is immuneACCESS, and TCRdb retained only in-frame sequences with V and J called. Part of the clones is not carried over; for the studies checked, unresolved V genes explain less than half of this, and the remainder is unexplained. D and trimming come from the DNA, and the V and J calls and clone size come from that table. This sample gives roughly 180,000 clones in total; approximately 88% of them show up just once. Approximately 7% of the sample belongs to the ten largest clones.

Recombination linked TRBV23-1 to TRBJ2-7, with the D gene too uncertain to name. Being an ORF, TRBV23-1 has a function that is uncertain. The source of this sequence is a man aged 18 to 35 in good health and CMV-seropositive. Sequenced material: PBMCs. The nucleotides are TGCGCCAGCAGTCAAAAGCACGGTTACTCCTACGAGCAGTACTTC. The translation is CASSQKHGYSYEQYF.